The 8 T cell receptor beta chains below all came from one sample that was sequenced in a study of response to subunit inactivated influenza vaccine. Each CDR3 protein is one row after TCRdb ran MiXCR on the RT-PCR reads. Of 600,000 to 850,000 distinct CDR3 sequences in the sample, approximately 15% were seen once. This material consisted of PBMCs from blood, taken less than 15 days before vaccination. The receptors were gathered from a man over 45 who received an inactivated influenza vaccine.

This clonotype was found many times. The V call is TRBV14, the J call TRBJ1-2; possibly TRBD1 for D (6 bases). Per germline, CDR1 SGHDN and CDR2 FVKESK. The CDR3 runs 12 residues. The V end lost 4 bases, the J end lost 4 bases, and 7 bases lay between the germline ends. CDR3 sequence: CASSRTAYGYTF. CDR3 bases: TGTGCCAGCAGCCGGACAGCCTATGGCTACACCTTC.

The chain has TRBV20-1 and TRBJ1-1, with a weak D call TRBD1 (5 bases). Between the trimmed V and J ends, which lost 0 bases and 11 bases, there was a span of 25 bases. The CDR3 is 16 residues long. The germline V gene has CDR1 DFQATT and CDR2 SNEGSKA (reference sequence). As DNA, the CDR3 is TGCAGTGCTAGAGATGCCCAGGCCAGGCCCCGGGGGTGGGCTTTCTTT. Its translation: CSARDAQARPRGWAFF.

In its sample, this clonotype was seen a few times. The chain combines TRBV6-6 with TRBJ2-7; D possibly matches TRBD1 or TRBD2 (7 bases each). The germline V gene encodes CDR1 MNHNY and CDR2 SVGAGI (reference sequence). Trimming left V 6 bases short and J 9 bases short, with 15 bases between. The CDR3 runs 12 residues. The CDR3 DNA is TGTGCCAGCAGAGACAGGGAGGGAGCGCAGTACTTC. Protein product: CASRDREGAQYF.

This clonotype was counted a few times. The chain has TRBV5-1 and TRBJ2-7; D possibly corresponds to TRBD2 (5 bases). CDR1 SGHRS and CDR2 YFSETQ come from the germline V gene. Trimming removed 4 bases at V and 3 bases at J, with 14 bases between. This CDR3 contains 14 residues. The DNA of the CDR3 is TGCGCCAGCAGCATTTCCGGAGGCAGCTACGAGCAGTACTTC. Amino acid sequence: CASSISGGSYEQYF.

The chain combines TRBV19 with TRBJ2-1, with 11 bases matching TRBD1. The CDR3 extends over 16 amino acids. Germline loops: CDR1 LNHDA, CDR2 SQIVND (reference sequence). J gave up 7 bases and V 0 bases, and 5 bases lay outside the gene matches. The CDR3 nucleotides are TGTGCCAGTAGTATAGATTTCGGGACAGGGGGGAATGAGCAGTTCTTC. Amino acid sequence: CASSIDFGTGGNEQFF.

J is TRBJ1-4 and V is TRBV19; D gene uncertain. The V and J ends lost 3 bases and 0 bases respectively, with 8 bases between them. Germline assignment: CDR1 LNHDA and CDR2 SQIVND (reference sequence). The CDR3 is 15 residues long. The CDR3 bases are TGTGCCAGTAGTATTATGGCACCAACTAATGAAAAACTGTTTTTT. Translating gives CASSIMAPTNEKLFF.

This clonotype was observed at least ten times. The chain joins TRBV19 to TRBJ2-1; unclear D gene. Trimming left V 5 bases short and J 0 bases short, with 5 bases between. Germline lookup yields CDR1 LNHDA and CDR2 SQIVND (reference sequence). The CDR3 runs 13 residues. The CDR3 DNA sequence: TGTGCCAGTAGTTGGGCCTCCTACAATGAGCAGTTCTTC. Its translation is CASSWASYNEQFF.

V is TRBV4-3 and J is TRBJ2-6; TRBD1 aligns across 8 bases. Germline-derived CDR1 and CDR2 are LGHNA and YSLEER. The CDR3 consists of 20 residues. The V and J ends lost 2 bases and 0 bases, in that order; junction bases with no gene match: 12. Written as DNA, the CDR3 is TGCGCCAGCAGCCAATTAAGGACAGGGCAGACCAACTCTGGGGCCAACGTCCTGACTTTC. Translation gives CASSQLRTGQTNSGANVLTF.